The rows below give T cell receptor beta chains drawn from one sample of a study of blood T cell repertoires in COVID-19. Repertoires were generated with immunoSEQ multiplex PCR, while TCRdb's copy carries only in-frame clones and drops some. The sample contains roughly 110,000 clones, approximately 83% of which appear only once. The sequenced material came from peripheral blood. These TCRs come from a woman between 70 and 85 years old with acute or convalescent COVID-19. CDR3s include the opening cysteine and the closing phenylalanine or tryptophan. Fields, in order: D gene, J gene, clone size, V gene, CDR3 protein, CDR3 DNA. D genes are given only for firm matches. Size is omitted from some rows. Given values are once, few, many or a class for expanded clones.

>TRBD1|TRBJ2-7|once|TRBV28
CASSPSTGTGGWYEQYF
TGTGCCAGCAGTCCTTCAACCGGGACAGGGGGCTGGTACGAGCAGTACTTC
>NA|TRBJ2-5|once|TRBV27
CASSPTGRGGETQYF
TGTGCCAGCAGTCCCACAGGGAGGGGAGGGGAGACCCAGTACTTC
>NA|TRBJ1-6|NA|TRBV19
CASSPEARHNSPLHF
TGTGCCAGTAGCCCCGAGGCGCGCCATAATTCACCCCTCCACTTT
>NA|TRBJ1-6|NA|TRBV30
CAWSFGGAGNSPLHF
TGTGCCTGGAGCTTCGGGGGGGCGGGGAATTCACCCCTCCACTTT
>TRBD1|TRBJ1-1|NA|TRBV4-1
CASSQDLDRGQRNTEAFF
TGCGCCAGCAGCCAAGATCTCGACAGGGGGCAGAGGAACACTGAAGCTTTCTTT
>TRBD2|TRBJ2-7|NA|TRBV28
CASTPTPGLAGGSYEQYF
TGTGCCAGCACTCCAACTCCGGGACTAGCGGGAGGGTCCTACGAGCAGTACTTC
>TRBD1|TRBJ2-5|NA|TRBV30
CAWRGTEWETQYF
TGTGCCTGGCGAGGGACAGAGTGGGAGACCCAGTACTTC
>TRBD1|TRBJ1-1|NA|TRBV7-2
CASSFPGGTEAFF
TGTGCCAGCAGCTTTCCAGGGGGCACTGAAGCTTTCTTT
>TRBD1|TRBJ2-7|NA|TRBV6-5
CASSYPATGSVDEQYF
TGTGCCAGCAGTTACCCAGCGACAGGGAGCGTTGACGAGCAGTACTTC
>TRBD2|TRBJ2-3|NA|TRBV11-2
CASSLYSGIFQDTQYF
TGTGCCAGCAGCTTATACAGCGGGATATTTCAGGATACGCAGTATTTT
>NA|TRBJ1-2|NA|TRBV19
CASSMEIYYGYTF
TGTGCCAGTAGTATGGAGATCTACTATGGCTACACCTTC
>NA|TRBJ1-1|NA|TRBV19
CASSIGARGSTEAFF
TGTGCCAGTAGTATAGGGGCCAGGGGTTCCACTGAAGCTTTCTTT
>TRBD1|TRBJ2-2|once|TRBV9
CASSVRNRGSGTGELFF
TGTGCCAGCAGCGTGAGAAACAGGGGTAGTGGCACCGGGGAGCTGTTTTTT
>TRBD1|TRBJ1-3|few|TRBV24-1
CATSPTGGLENTIYF
TGTGCCACCAGTCCGACAGGGGGTCTTGAAAACACCATATATTTT
>TRBD1|TRBJ1-1|NA|TRBV7-9
CASSFPGTGGTEAFF
TGTGCCAGCAGCTTCCCCGGGACAGGGGGGACTGAAGCTTTCTTT
>TRBD1|TRBJ1-5|few|TRBV19
CASTPGTASNNQPQHF
TGTGCCAGTACCCCCGGGACAGCCAGTAACAATCAGCCCCAGCATTTT
>NA|TRBJ2-5|NA|TRBV28
CASSFNSKETQYF
TGTGCCAGCAGTTTTAACAGTAAAGAGACCCAGTACTTC
>NA|TRBJ1-5|once|TRBV19
CASSTLAHSNQPQHF
TGTGCCAGTAGTACCCTGGCCCATAGCAATCAGCCCCAGCATTTT
>TRBD2|TRBJ2-1|NA|TRBV5-6
CASRYASGGAIYEQFF
TGTGCCAGCAGGTACGCTAGCGGGGGGGCCATATATGAGCAGTTCTTC
>NA|TRBJ1-1|NA|TRBV19
CASSIQGSTEAFF
TGTGCCAGTAGTATTCAGGGGAGCACTGAAGCTTTCTTT
>TRBD1|TRBJ2-1|NA|TRBV15
CATSRDRSNEQFF
TGTGCCACCAGCCGGGACAGAAGCAATGAGCAGTTCTTC
>TRBD2|TRBJ2-7|NA|TRBV11-3
CASSLGLAASYEQYF
TGTGCCAGCAGCTTGGGACTAGCGGCCTCCTACGAGCAGTACTTC
>TRBD1|TRBJ1-6|NA|TRBV5-1
CASSLTGTGDSPLHF
TGCGCCAGCAGCTTGACCGGGACAGGGGATTCACCCCTCCACTTT
>TRBD2|TRBJ2-3|NA|TRBV6-6
CASSYTGGQTDTQYF
TGTGCCAGCAGTTACACGGGAGGGCAGACAGATACGCAGTATTTT
>NA|TRBJ1-6|once|TRBV2
CASFREVNSPLHF
TGTGCCAGCTTTCGCGAGGTCAATTCACCCCTCCACTTT
>TRBD1|TRBJ1-1|NA|TRBV11-2
CASSLRGQGIRTEAFF
TGTGCCAGCAGCTTAAGGGGACAGGGTATTAGGACTGAAGCTTTCTTT
>TRBD2|TRBJ2-1|NA|TRBV7-3
CASSLASGRLNEQFF
TGTGCCAGCAGCTTAGCTAGCGGGAGGCTAAATGAGCAGTTCTTC
>NA|TRBJ2-7|NA|TRBV12-3/TRBV12-4
CASSLGPRGEQYF
TGTGCCAGCAGTCTAGGGCCGCGGGGAGAGCAGTACTTC
>TRBD1|TRBJ1-2|few|TRBV28
CASSFRGTGGGYTF
TGTGCCAGCAGTTTCAGGGGAACAGGGGGCGGCTACACCTTC
>NA|TRBJ1-1|NA|TRBV3-1/TRBV3-2
CASSQARGTEAFF
TGTGCCAGCAGCCAAGCCAGGGGTACTGAAGCTTTCTTT
>TRBD1|TRBJ1-1|NA|TRBV5-1
CASSLGQGMNTEAFF
TGCGCCAGCAGCTTGGGACAGGGAATGAACACTGAAGCTTTCTTT
>TRBD2|TRBJ2-1|NA|TRBV19
CASNRGGLFNEQFF
TGTGCCAGTAACCGGGGGGGCCTCTTCAATGAGCAGTTCTTC
>TRBD1|TRBJ1-1|NA|TRBV5-1
CASSLGQGVSTEAFF
TGCGCCAGCAGCTTGGGGCAGGGGGTAAGCACTGAAGCTTTCTTT
>NA|TRBJ2-5|NA|TRBV20-1
CSGDAGETQYF
TGCAGTGGGGACGCGGGGGAGACCCAGTACTTC
>TRBD2|TRBJ2-1|NA|TRBV19
CASSIQGAGGLGEQFF
TGTGCCAGTAGTATCCAGGGAGCGGGAGGTTTGGGTGAGCAGTTCTTC
>NA|TRBJ1-2|NA|TRBV28
CASRPPGQNRGYTF
TGTGCCAGCAGACCCCCTGGACAGAATCGAGGCTACACCTTC
>NA|TRBJ2-5|NA|TRBV6-5
CASRQGRQETQYF
TGTGCCAGCAGGCAAGGGAGACAAGAGACCCAGTACTTC
>TRBD1|TRBJ1-5|NA|TRBV5-5
CASSPTGDQPQHF
TGTGCCAGCAGCCCGACAGGGGATCAGCCCCAGCATTTT
>NA|TRBJ2-1|NA|TRBV4-2
CASSRRGGDEQFF
TGTGCCAGCAGCCGCCGGGGAGGCGATGAGCAGTTCTTC
>TRBD1|TRBJ2-1|NA|TRBV6-1
CASSANRGRVTNEQFF
TGTGCCAGCAGTGCCAACAGGGGGCGCGTGACCAATGAGCAGTTCTTC
>TRBD1|TRBJ1-4|few|TRBV29-1
CSVRTGGNEKLFF
TGCAGCGTCCGGACAGGGGGTAATGAAAAACTGTTTTTT
>TRBD2|TRBJ2-2|NA|TRBV27
CASRERGVYTGELFF
TGTGCCAGCCGAGAGCGGGGGGTATACACCGGGGAGCTGTTTTTT
>NA|TRBJ1-2|NA|TRBV19
CASSPQGLYGYTF
TGTGCCAGTAGCCCTCAGGGACTCTATGGCTACACCTTC
>TRBD1|TRBJ2-1|NA|TRBV25-1
CASSGGQAYNEQFF
TGTGCCAGCAGTGGGGGACAGGCCTACAATGAGCAGTTCTTC
>TRBD2|TRBJ2-1|NA|TRBV7-3
CASSLALAGVNEQFF
TGTGCCAGCAGCTTAGCACTAGCGGGAGTCAATGAGCAGTTCTTC
>TRBD1|TRBJ1-2|NA|TRBV6-5
CASSLTGGVYGYTF
TGTGCCAGCAGTCTTACAGGGGGCGTCTATGGCTACACCTTC
>NA|TRBJ2-3|NA|TRBV19
CATSLRRGDTQYF
TGTGCCACCTCTCTGCGCAGGGGAGATACGCAGTATTTT
>NA|TRBJ1-1|NA|TRBV5-4
CASSLDTLNTEAFF
TGTGCCAGCAGCTTGGACACATTGAACACTGAAGCTTTCTTT
>TRBD1|TRBJ2-7|once|TRBV6-1
CASSEAVTGVEQYF
TGTGCCAGCAGTGAAGCGGTTACAGGGGTAGAGCAGTACTTC
>NA|TRBJ1-5|NA|TRBV5-1
CAIMPVLNQPQHF
TGCGCCATTATGCCGGTGTTAAATCAGCCCCAGCATTTT